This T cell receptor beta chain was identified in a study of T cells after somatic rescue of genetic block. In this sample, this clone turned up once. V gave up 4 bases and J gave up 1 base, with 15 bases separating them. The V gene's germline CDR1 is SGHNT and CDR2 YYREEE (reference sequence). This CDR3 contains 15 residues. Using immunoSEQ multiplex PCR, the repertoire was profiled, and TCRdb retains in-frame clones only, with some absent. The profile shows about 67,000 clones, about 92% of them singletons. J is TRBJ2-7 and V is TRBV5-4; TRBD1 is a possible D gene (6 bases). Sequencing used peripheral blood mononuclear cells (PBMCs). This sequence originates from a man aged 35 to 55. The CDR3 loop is CASSPGQGISYEQYF. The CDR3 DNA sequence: TGTGCCAGCAGCCCGGGCCAGGGGATTTCCTACGAGCAGTACTTC. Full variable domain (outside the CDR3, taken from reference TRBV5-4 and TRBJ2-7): ETGVTQSPTHLIKTRGQQVTLRCSSQSGHNTVSWYQQALGQGPQFIFQYYREEENGRGNFPPRFSGLQFPNYSSELNVNALELDDSALYLCASSPGQGISYEQYFGPGTRLTVT.